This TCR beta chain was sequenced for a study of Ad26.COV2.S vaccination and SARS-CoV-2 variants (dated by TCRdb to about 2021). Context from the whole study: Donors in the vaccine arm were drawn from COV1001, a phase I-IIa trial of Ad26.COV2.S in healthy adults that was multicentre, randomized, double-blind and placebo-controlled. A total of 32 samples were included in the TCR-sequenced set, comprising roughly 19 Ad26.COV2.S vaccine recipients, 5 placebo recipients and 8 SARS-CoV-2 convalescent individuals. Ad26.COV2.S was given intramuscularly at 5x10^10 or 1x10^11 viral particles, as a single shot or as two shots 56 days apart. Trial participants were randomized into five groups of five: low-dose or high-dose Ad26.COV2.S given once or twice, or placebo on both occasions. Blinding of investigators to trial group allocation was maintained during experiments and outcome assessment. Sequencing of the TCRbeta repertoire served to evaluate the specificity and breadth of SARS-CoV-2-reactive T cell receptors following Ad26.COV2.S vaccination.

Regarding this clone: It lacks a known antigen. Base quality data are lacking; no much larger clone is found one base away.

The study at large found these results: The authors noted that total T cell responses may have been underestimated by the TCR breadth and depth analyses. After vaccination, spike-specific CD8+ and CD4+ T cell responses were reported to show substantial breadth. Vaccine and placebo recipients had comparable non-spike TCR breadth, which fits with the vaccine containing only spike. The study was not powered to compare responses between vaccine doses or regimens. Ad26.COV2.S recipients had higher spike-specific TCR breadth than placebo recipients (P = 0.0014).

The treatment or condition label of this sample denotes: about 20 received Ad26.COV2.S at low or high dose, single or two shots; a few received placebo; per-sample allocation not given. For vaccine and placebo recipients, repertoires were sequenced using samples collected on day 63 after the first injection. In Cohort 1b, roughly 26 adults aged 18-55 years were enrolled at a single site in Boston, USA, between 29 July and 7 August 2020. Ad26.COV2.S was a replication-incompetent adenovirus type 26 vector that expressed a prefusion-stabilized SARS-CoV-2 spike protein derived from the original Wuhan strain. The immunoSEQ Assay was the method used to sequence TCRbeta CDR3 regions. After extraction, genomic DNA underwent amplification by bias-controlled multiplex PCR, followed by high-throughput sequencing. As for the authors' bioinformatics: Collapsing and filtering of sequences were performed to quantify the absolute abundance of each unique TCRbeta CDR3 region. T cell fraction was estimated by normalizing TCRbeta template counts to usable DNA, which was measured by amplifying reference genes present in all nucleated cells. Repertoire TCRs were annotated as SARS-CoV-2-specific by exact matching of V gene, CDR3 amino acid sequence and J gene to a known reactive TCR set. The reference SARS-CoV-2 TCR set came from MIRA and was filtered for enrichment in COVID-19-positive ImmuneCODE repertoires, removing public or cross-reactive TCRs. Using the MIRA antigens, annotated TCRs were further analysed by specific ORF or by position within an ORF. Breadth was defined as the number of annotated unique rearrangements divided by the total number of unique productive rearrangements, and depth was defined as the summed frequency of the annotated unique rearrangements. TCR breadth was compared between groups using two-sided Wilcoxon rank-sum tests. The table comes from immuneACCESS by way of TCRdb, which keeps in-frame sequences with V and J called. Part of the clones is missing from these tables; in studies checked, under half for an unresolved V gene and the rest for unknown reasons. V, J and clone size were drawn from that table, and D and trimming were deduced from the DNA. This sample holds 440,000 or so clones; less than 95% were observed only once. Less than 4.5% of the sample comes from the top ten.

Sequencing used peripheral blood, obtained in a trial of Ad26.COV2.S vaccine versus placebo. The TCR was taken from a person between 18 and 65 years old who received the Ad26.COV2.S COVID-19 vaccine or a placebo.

For the CDR3, the sequence is CASSLGATAEKLFF. The sequenced DNA is TGTGCCAGCAGCTTAGGAGCGACAGCAGAAAAACTGTTTTTT. The chain couples TRBV7-2 to TRBJ1-4; TRBD1 is a weak D gene call, 5 bases matching. V loses 1 base of germline sequence and J loses 8 bases, and the interval between the two ends is 11 bases. Measured from the cysteine to the phenylalanine, the CDR3 is 14 residues long. Left in the record is the CDR3 DNA by itself, 42 bases read in frame from the first base. CDR1 is given as SGHTA and CDR2 as FQGNSA, both from the germline V gene.